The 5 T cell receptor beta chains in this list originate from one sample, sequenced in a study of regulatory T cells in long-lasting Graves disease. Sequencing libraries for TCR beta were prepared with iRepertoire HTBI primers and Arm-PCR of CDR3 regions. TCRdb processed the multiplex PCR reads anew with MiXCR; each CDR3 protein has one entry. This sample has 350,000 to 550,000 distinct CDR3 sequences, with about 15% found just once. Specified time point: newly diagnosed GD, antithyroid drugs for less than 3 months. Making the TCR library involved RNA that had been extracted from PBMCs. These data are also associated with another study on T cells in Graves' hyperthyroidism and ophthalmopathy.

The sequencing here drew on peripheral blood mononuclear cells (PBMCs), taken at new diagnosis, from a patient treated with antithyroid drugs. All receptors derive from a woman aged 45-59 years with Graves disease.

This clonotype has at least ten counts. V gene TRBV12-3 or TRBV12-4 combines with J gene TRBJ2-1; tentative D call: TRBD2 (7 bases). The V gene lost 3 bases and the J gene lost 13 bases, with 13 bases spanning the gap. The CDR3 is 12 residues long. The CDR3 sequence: CASSFGGAGQFF. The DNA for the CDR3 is TGTGCCAGCAGTTTTGGGGGGGCAGGACAGTTCTTC.

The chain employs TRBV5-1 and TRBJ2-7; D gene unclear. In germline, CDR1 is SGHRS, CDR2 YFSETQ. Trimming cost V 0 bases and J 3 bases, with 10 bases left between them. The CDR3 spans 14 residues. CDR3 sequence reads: CASSLVPGLYEQYF. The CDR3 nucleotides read TGCGCCAGCAGCTTGGTTCCGGGTCTCTACGAGCAGTACTTC.

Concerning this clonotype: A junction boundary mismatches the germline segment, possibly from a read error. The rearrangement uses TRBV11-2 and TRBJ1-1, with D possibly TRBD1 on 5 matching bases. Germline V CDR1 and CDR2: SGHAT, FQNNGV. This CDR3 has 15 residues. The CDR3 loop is CASSHHGTDNTEDFF. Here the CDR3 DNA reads TGTGCCAGCAGCCACCATGGGACGGACAACACTGAAGATTTCTTT. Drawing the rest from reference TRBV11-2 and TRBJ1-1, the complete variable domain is EAGVAQSPRYKIIEKRQSVAFWCNPISGHATLYWYQQILGQGPKLLIQFQNNGVVDDSQLPKDRFSAERLKGVDSTLKIQPAKLEDSAVYLCASSHHGTDNTEDFFGQGTRLTVV.

The CDR3 sequence: CASRPGTGITDTQYF. The CDR3 DNA is TGCGCCAGCAGACCCGGGACAGGGATCACAGATACGCAGTATTTT. The chain joins TRBV5-1 to TRBJ2-3; 9 bases match TRBD1. The CDR3 consists of 15 residues. V shed 5 bases and J 2 bases; nucleotides not matched to a gene: 6. CDR1 is SGHRS, CDR2 YFSETQ, per germline. The full variable domain, with the rest looked up from reference TRBV5-1 and TRBJ2-3, is KAGVTQTPRYLIKTRGQQVTLSCSPISGHRSVSWYQQTPGQGLQFLFEYFSETQRNKGNFPGRFSGRQFSNSRSEMNVSTLELGDSALYLCASRPGTGITDTQYFGPGTRLTVL.

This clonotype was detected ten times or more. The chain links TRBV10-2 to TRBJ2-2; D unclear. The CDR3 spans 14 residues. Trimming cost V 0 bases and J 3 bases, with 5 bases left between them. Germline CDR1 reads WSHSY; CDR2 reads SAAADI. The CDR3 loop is CASSESIDTGELFF. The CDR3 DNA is TGCGCCAGCAGTGAGTCGATCGACACCGGGGAGCTGTTTTTT.